These 18 T cell receptor beta chains were all obtained from the same sample, sequenced in a study of blood T cell repertoires in COVID-19. Assay: immunoSEQ multiplex PCR; the TCRdb copy retains only in-frame clones and omits some. The sample comprises under 130,000 clones, about 85% of which are singletons, and about 3.9% rests with the top ten. The sample consisted of peripheral blood. Every receptor here comes from a man aged 50 to 60 with acute or convalescent COVID-19.

This chain connects TRBV4-1 to TRBJ2-7; no clear D gene. Trimming removed 2 bases from V and 0 bases from J, with 2 bases in between. Germline V CDR1 and CDR2: MGHRA, YSYEKL. The CDR3 consists of 12 residues. The CDR3 DNA sequence: TGCGCCAGCAGCCAATACTCCTACGAGCAGTACTTC. This gives the protein CASSQYSYEQYF.

The CDR3 region has the DNA TGTGCCAGCATGTCCCCGGCGGATCAGCCCCAGCATTTT. This translates into CASMSPADQPQHF. This chain connects TRBV6-6 to TRBJ1-5; D is ambiguous. The length of the CDR3 is 13 residues. The germline V and J ends were trimmed by 7 bases and 5 bases, with 12 bases remaining between them. Germline V lookup: CDR1 MNHNY, CDR2 SVGAGI (reference sequence).

The CDR3 coding sequence is TGTGCCAGCAGTTACGGAGGGTTTGGCCAAGAGACCCAGTACTTC. It translates to CASSYGGFGQETQYF. This sequence joins TRBV6-5 and TRBJ2-5, with D tentatively TRBD2 (6 bases). Germline V gives CDR1 MNHEY, CDR2 SVGAGI. The CDR3 has 15 residues. V dropped 2 bases and J dropped 1 base, with 11 bases sitting between them.

The chain employs TRBV10-3 and TRBJ1-2; D call uncertain. Germline V gives CDR1 ENHRY, CDR2 SYGVKD. V lost 7 bases to trimming and J lost 7 bases, with 22 bases between them. The CDR3 totals 15 residues. CDR3 DNA sequence: TGTGCCATCAACTCCCCGGCCTCGGGATCGAGTGGCTACACCTTC. Its protein product is CAINSPASGSSGYTF.

This clone was detected only once. CDR3 residues: CASSVQLIGTGENTIYF. The CDR3 nucleotides are TGTGCCAGCAGCGTACAACTAATCGGGACAGGGGAAAACACCATATATTTT. The chain joins TRBV9 to TRBJ1-3, with TRBD1 matching 10 bases. The CDR3 has 17 amino acids. Per the germline V gene, CDR1 is SGDLS and CDR2 is YYNGEE. The trim removed 1 base at V and 6 bases at J, leaving 10 bases unmatched.

This clone occurred once. The chain carries TRBV18 and TRBJ1-5, with 7 bases that match TRBD1. V dropped 5 bases and J dropped 4; count of bases not matched to a gene: 5. Germline V gene sequence: CDR1 KGHSH, CDR2 LQKENI. The CDR3 runs to 14 residues. CDR3 amino acids: CASSTAGGNQPQHF. CDR3 coding DNA: TGTGCCAGCTCAACGGCAGGGGGGAATCAGCCCCAGCATTTT.

The gene calls are TRBV5-1 and TRBJ1-4; no reliable D call. V was shortened by 0 bases and J by 0 bases, with 9 bases between the two germline ends. CDR3 length equals 16 residues. The germline CDR1 and CDR2 sequences are SGHRS and YFSETQ. This CDR3 is CASSLVGQPTNEKLFF. CDR3 nucleotide sequence: TGCGCCAGCAGCTTGGTGGGCCAACCAACTAATGAAAAACTGTTTTTT.

The rearrangement uses TRBV3-1 (or the pseudogene TRBV3-2) and TRBJ2-7; 7 positions match TRBD2. Germline values: CDR1 LGHDT, CDR2 YNNKEL (reference sequence). The CDR3 is 14 residues long. Trimming at V came to 2 bases and at J to 7 bases, leaving 8 bases not matched to a gene. This CDR3 reads CASSQLAGAREQYF. The CDR3, as DNA: TGTGCCAGCAGCCAACTGGCGGGAGCAAGGGAGCAGTACTTC.

CDR3: CASSERPLSPTDTQYF. DNA of the CDR3: TGTGCCAGCAGTGAACGTCCCCTAAGTCCAACAGATACGCAGTATTTT. This rearrangement joins TRBV6-1 to TRBJ2-3; D not resolved. The CDR3 runs 16 residues. Trimming shortened V by 2 bases and J by 3 bases, and 15 bases separated the two germline ends. Looked up from germline, CDR1 is MNHNS and CDR2 is SASEGT.

The V call is TRBV11-3, the J call TRBJ2-5; TRBD1 agrees at 8 bases. The CDR3 totals 16 residues. Trimming at V came to 5 bases and at J to 1 base, leaving 9 bases not matched to a gene. Per the germline V gene, CDR1 is SGHNT and CDR2 is YENEEA. The CDR3 coding sequence is TGTGCCAGCAGCACCGGGACAGGCTCCGTCCAAGAGACCCAGTACTTC. It specifies CASSTGTGSVQETQYF.

This rearrangement joins TRBV7-9 to TRBJ1-3; D gene uncertain. The V and J ends lost 3 bases and 8 bases respectively, with 8 bases between them. CDR3 length: 12 residues. Germline-derived CDR1 and CDR2 are SEHNR and FQNEAQ (reference sequence). CDR3: CASSLREYTIYF. The CDR3 DNA reads TGTGCCAGCAGCTTGAGGGAGTACACCATATATTTT.

The V call is TRBV19, the J call TRBJ1-1, with a possible D match to TRBD1 (6 bases). The germline CDR1 and CDR2 sequences are LNHDA and SQIVND (reference sequence). This CDR3 has 13 amino acids. V lost 6 bases and J 8 bases, leaving 16 bases between the germline ends. CDR3 sequence: CASRPTGWYEAFF. In DNA form, the CDR3 reads TGTGCCAGTAGGCCCACAGGGTGGTACGAAGCTTTCTTT.

V and J are TRBV7-9 and TRBJ2-5; 15 nucleotides align to TRBD2. J was trimmed by 0 bases and V by 5 bases; bases with no gene match: 10. The CDR3 covers 19 residues. Germline V gives CDR1 SEHNR, CDR2 FQNEAQ (reference sequence). This CDR3 is CASSPQAGTSGGNQETQYF. Written as DNA, the CDR3 is TGTGCCAGCAGCCCACAGGCCGGGACTAGCGGGGGGAACCAAGAGACCCAGTACTTC.

This sequence joins TRBV25-1 and TRBJ1-1; TRBD1 might be the D (5 bases). The germline CDR1 and CDR2 sequences are MGHDK and SYGVNS. The CDR3 sequence is 14 residues long. V lost 1 base, J lost 3 bases, and 9 bases lay in between. CDR3 loop: CASSESGGDTEAFF. The CDR3 coding sequence is TGTGCCAGCAGTGAATCTGGGGGGGACACTGAAGCTTTCTTT.

V and J are TRBV30 and TRBJ2-7, with a tentative D call TRBD1 (6 bases). V lost 3 bases and J lost 2, with 11 bases in between. CDR1 is GTSNPN, CDR2 SVGIG, per germline (reference sequence). This CDR3 comprises 13 residues. CDR3 sequence: CAWRLTGTYEQYF. CDR3 DNA sequence: TGTGCCTGGAGACTTACAGGGACCTACGAGCAGTACTTC.

J is TRBJ2-5 and V is TRBV11-2; D may be TRBD2 (7 bases). The CDR3 consists of 16 residues. Germline CDR1 reads SGHAT; CDR2 reads FQNNGV. V lost 5 bases and J lost 5, with 21 bases in between. The CDR3 nucleotides read TGTGCCAGCAGCCTAAGAACGGGGGGCGCCGGGGAGACCCAGTACTTC. Protein product: CASSLRTGGAGETQYF.

The chain is built from TRBV11-2 and TRBJ2-7; D possibly corresponds to TRBD1 (5 bases). CDR1 SGHAT and CDR2 FQNNGV come from the germline V gene. CDR3 size: 16 residues. The germline V and J ends were trimmed by 5 bases and 0 bases, with 17 bases remaining between them. The CDR3, as DNA: TGTGCCAGCAGCCGACGGCTAGGGGTACCCTCCTACGAGCAGTACTTC. Translation gives CASSRRLGVPSYEQYF.

With regard to this clone: One end of the junction fails to match germline, which may point to a read error. The chain joins TRBV6-5 to TRBJ1-1; D is undetermined. From germline, CDR1 is MNHEY and CDR2 SVGAGI. The CDR3 sequence is 13 residues long. The CDR3 DNA sequence: TGTGTCAGCAGTCCCACGGTGAACACTGAAGCTTTCTTT. Translated, it gives CVSSPTVNTEAFF.